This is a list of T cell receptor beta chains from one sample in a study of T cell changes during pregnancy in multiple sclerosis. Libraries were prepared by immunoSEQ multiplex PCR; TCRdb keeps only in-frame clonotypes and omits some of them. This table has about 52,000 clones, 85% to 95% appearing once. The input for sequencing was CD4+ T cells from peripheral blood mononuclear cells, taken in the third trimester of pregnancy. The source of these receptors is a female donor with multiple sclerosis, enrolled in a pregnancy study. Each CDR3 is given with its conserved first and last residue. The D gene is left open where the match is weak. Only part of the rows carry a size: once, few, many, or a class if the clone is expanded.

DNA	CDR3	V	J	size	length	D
TGTGCCAGCATTAGGCAGGTGAGACATCCGACCTCTGGAAACACCATATATTTT	CASIRQVRHPTSGNTIYF	TRBV6-7	TRBJ1-3	.	18	.
TGTGCCAGCAGTGAATTGAGTAATTCACCCCTCCACTTT	CASSELSNSPLHF	TRBV25-1	TRBJ1-6	.	13	.
TGTGCCAGCAGCTTGCTTGCGGCGAACACCGGGGAGCTGTTTTTT	CASSLLAANTGELFF	TRBV5-6	TRBJ2-2	.	15	.
TGTGCCAGCAGTCGGGACAGGGAAAGAGGCTACACCTTC	CASSRDRERGYTF	TRBV5-6	TRBJ1-2	.	13	TRBD1
TGTGCCAGTAGTCAGTTTACAACAGGGGACTATGGCTACACCTTC	CASSQFTTGDYGYTF	TRBV19	TRBJ1-2	.	15	TRBD1
TGTGCCAGCAGCCTTACCGGGGGTCCTGGCACTGAAGCTTTCTTT	CASSLTGGPGTEAFF	TRBV7-3	TRBJ1-1	few	15	.
TGTGCCAGCAGCTTTAGTGGCACCGGGGAGCTGTTTTTT	CASSFSGTGELFF	TRBV7-3	TRBJ2-2	.	13	.
TGTGCCAGCAGACTCACCGCCTACGAGCAGTACTTC	CASRLTAYEQYF	TRBV28	TRBJ2-7	.	12	.
TGTGCCAGTAGTCCCTGGACAGGGACTGAGCAGTACTTC	CASSPWTGTEQYF	TRBV19	TRBJ2-7	.	13	TRBD1
TGTGCCAGCAGCGCGGACAGGGAAAGTGAAGCTTTCTTT	CASSADRESEAFF	TRBV11-1	TRBJ1-1	.	13	TRBD1
TGTGCCAGCAGTTACGGGGGAGCGGGCCAGCCCCAGCATTTT	CASSYGGAGQPQHF	TRBV6-6	TRBJ1-5	.	14	.
TGTGCCAGCAACAAAGGAGGGAAGCAACGGAGCGAGCAGTACTTC	CASNKGGKQRSEQYF	TRBV5-6	TRBJ2-7	.	15	.
TGCGCCAGCAGCCCCGGTTCCTCTGGGGCCAACGTCCTGACTTTC	CASSPGSSGANVLTF	TRBV5-1	TRBJ2-6	.	15	.
TGCGCCAGCAGCGCGGGACCGGAGGGGACCCAGTACTTC	CASSAGPEGTQYF	TRBV5-1	TRBJ2-5	.	13	.
TGTGCCAGCAGCTGGGACAGGGCAACAGATACGCAGTATTTT	CASSWDRATDTQYF	TRBV7-3	TRBJ2-3	.	14	TRBD1
TGTGCCAGCTCACTTCTTGGAAGCGGGGGGGCCTCAGATACGCAGTATTTT	CASSLLGSGGASDTQYF	TRBV18	TRBJ2-3	.	17	TRBD2
TGTGCCAGCAGCCACCTCCCTCCGGGACAGGGTGTGGAGCAGTACTTC	CASSHLPPGQGVEQYF	TRBV7-2	TRBJ2-7	.	16	TRBD1
TGCGCCAGCAGCCAAGTTAGGGGCGGAGAGACCCAGTACTTC	CASSQVRGGETQYF	TRBV4-1	TRBJ2-5	.	14	.
TGTGCCAGCAGACCACAGGGGCCTCCCTACGAGCAGTACTTC	CASRPQGPPYEQYF	TRBV6-1	TRBJ2-7	.	14	TRBD1
TGTGCCAGCAGCTTGGGGGCAGGGGGGAAGGCAGAGACCCAGTACTTC	CASSLGAGGKAETQYF	TRBV5-4	TRBJ2-5	.	16	.
TGTGCCAGTAGTATCCTAGTCGGGACAGGGGAGACTGAAGCTTTCTTT	CASSILVGTGETEAFF	TRBV19	TRBJ1-1	.	16	TRBD1
TGTGCCAGCAGTTATGTTCCTATGAACACTGAAGCTTTCTTT	CASSYVPMNTEAFF	TRBV6-9	TRBJ1-1	.	14	.
TGTGCCAGCAGTGAAGCTCGACAGGGGAATGAGCAGTTCTTC	CASSEARQGNEQFF	TRBV2	TRBJ2-1	.	14	TRBD1
TGTGCCAGCAGCCAAGATCGCAGGGGACGGTGGACTGAAGCTTTCTTT	CASSQDRRGRWTEAFF	TRBV4-2	TRBJ1-1	once	16	.
TGTGCCAGCAGCTTGAATCGGGGACAGGGGAACTATGGCTACACCTTC	CASSLNRGQGNYGYTF	TRBV5-6	TRBJ1-2	.	16	TRBD1
TGTGCCAGCAGTCAGGACAGGGGGCGCTACGAGCAGTACTTC	CASSQDRGRYEQYF	TRBV27	TRBJ2-7	.	14	TRBD1
TGTGCCTGGAGTCCACGAGGGACATTGAACACCGGGGAGCTGTTTTTT	CAWSPRGTLNTGELFF	TRBV30	TRBJ2-2	.	16	.
TGTGCCAGTAGTCGGGACAGGGGCCTATCTGGGGGCTACACCTTC	CASSRDRGLSGGYTF	TRBV19	TRBJ1-2	.	15	TRBD1
TGTGCCAGCAGCTTATGGCAGGGTTCTGGAAACACCATATATTTT	CASSLWQGSGNTIYF	TRBV7-2	TRBJ1-3	.	15	.
TGTGCCAGCAGCTCCAAACACTACGAGCAGTACTTC	CASSSKHYEQYF	TRBV5-4	TRBJ2-7	.	12	.
TGTGCCAGAAGCGGGACAGGGCCCTACGAGCAGTACTTC	CARSGTGPYEQYF	TRBV2	TRBJ2-7	.	13	TRBD1
TGTGCCAGTAGTAGCAGGGTTTACTATGGCTACACCTTC	CASSSRVYYGYTF	TRBV19	TRBJ1-2	.	13	.
TGTGCCAGCATCCTTTTGGAGGGCAATTCACCCCTCCACTTT	CASILLEGNSPLHF	TRBV2	TRBJ1-6	few	14	.
TGTGCCAGCAGCTTGGGGACAACGAGAACCGAGCAGTACTTC	CASSLGTTRTEQYF	TRBV7-2	TRBJ2-7	.	14	.
TGTGCCAGCAGCCCCGGGTCTCTTATGGGCTACACCTTC	CASSPGSLMGYTF	TRBV7-2	TRBJ1-2	.	13	.
TGTGCCAGCAGCCTTCAGACAGGGCCTAATGAAAAACTGTTTTTT	CASSLQTGPNEKLFF	TRBV7-2	TRBJ1-4	.	15	TRBD1
TGTGCCAGCAGCGCCACGACAGGGAAGAACACTGAAGCTTTCTTT	CASSATTGKNTEAFF	TRBV9	TRBJ1-1	.	15	TRBD1
TGCAGCGCCCCCTTTACAGGGATGTACTATGGCTACACCTTC	CSAPFTGMYYGYTF	TRBV29-1	TRBJ1-2	.	14	.
TGTGCCAGCAGCCGCGGACTAGCGGGGCAAGAGACCCAGTACTTC	CASSRGLAGQETQYF	TRBV6-5	TRBJ2-5	.	15	TRBD2
TGTGCCAGCATGAGGGCACTCTCTGGGGCCAACGTCCTGACTTTC	CASMRALSGANVLTF	TRBV27	TRBJ2-6	.	15	.
TGTGCCAGCAGCTTAGGACTAAACACTGAAGCTTTCTTT	CASSLGLNTEAFF	TRBV11-2	TRBJ1-1	.	13	.
TGTGCCAGTAGTATAACAGGGCTGAACACTGAAGCTTTCTTT	CASSITGLNTEAFF	TRBV19	TRBJ1-1	.	14	.
TGTGCCAGCTCACCGAATGGACAGGGGTCCTACAATGAGCAGTTCTTC	CASSPNGQGSYNEQFF	TRBV18	TRBJ2-1	.	16	TRBD1
TGTGCCAGCAGCTTGGCCGAGGGGACAGGGGTCGGGGAGCAGTTCTTC	CASSLAEGTGVGEQFF	TRBV5-6	TRBJ2-1	.	16	TRBD1
TGCGCCAGCAGCTCCGGGACTAGCGAGTACAATGAGCAGTTCTTC	CASSSGTSEYNEQFF	TRBV5-1	TRBJ2-1	.	15	TRBD2
TGCGCCAGCAGCCAAGCGAACAGGGCTGCCGGAAACACCATATATTTT	CASSQANRAAGNTIYF	TRBV4-1	TRBJ1-3	.	16	.
TGTGCCAGCACGATTATAGCGGGGGGAGCCTACGAGCAGTACTTC	CASTIIAGGAYEQYF	TRBV6-1	TRBJ2-7	.	15	TRBD2
TGTGCCAGCAGCCAAAGCGGCGTCTACGAGCAGTACTTC	CASSQSGVYEQYF	TRBV4-2	TRBJ2-7	.	13	.
TGTGCCAGCTCACCACTAGGAGGACAGGAACTAATCTCCTACGAGCAGTACTTC	CASSPLGGQELISYEQYF	TRBV18	TRBJ2-7	.	18	TRBD1
TGTGCCGCGGGGGTAGGGAGGGATGAAGCTTTCTTT	CAAGVGRDEAFF	TRBV7-2	TRBJ1-1	once	12	.
TGTGCCAGCAGCTTAGGGTTCGACTGGCACACTGAAGCTTTCTTT	CASSLGFDWHTEAFF	TRBV7-2	TRBJ1-1	.	15	.
TGTGCCAGCAGTGCAAACCCCGGGACAGGGCCTTTTGAAGCTTTCTTT	CASSANPGTGPFEAFF	TRBV6-1	TRBJ1-1	once	16	TRBD1
TGTGCCAGCAGTGAAGAGACAGGGCTGAATGGCTACACCTTC	CASSEETGLNGYTF	TRBV25-1	TRBJ1-2	.	14	TRBD1
TGTGCCTGGAGTGGGACTAGCGGCGCCACAGATACGCAGTATTTT	CAWSGTSGATDTQYF	TRBV30	TRBJ2-3	.	15	TRBD2
TGTGCCTGGAGTATGCCAGGGGAAGCTTTCTTT	CAWSMPGEAFF	TRBV30	TRBJ1-1	.	11	.